Listed below are T cell receptor beta chains from one sample, sequenced in a study of T cell responses to AZD1222 COVID-19 vaccine. Method: immunoSEQ multiplex PCR; TCRdb's copy keeps in-frame clones and lacks some. This table has under 70,000 clones, around 74% appearing once. The source was peripheral blood, collected on day 0 of MenACWY control vaccination. These receptors came from an adult in good health. Each CDR3 is given with its conserved first and last residue. A D gene is named only where the DNA matches it firmly. Expanded clones get a size class; other rows say once, few or many, or leave the size out.

D gene: NA; J gene: TRBJ2-2; V gene: TRBV5-4; clone size: NA; CDR3 protein: CASSPNTDTGELFF; CDR3 DNA: TGTGCCAGCAGCCCAAACACGGACACCGGGGAGCTGTTTTTT
D gene: TRBD1; J gene: TRBJ1-2; V gene: TRBV6-6; clone size: NA; CDR3 protein: CASSLQGTGGSRANYGYTF; CDR3 DNA: TGTGCCAGCAGTCTACAAGGGACAGGGGGCTCGAGAGCTAACTATGGCTACACCTTC
D gene: NA; J gene: TRBJ1-2; V gene: TRBV6-5; clone size: NA; CDR3 protein: CASSPQGGTYGYTF; CDR3 DNA: TGTGCCAGCAGTCCACAAGGGGGAACCTATGGCTACACCTTC
D gene: TRBD2; J gene: TRBJ2-7; V gene: TRBV5-1; clone size: NA; CDR3 protein: CASSPLLGGALNEQYF; CDR3 DNA: TGCGCCAGCAGCCCTCTCTTGGGAGGGGCTTTAAACGAGCAGTACTTC
D gene: NA; J gene: TRBJ2-5; V gene: TRBV30; clone size: NA; CDR3 protein: CAWSVGQETQYF; CDR3 DNA: TGTGCCTGGAGTGTAGGACAAGAGACCCAGTACTTC
D gene: NA; J gene: TRBJ1-1; V gene: TRBV7-2; clone size: once; CDR3 protein: CASSLTSSPEAFF; CDR3 DNA: TGTGCCAGCAGCTTAACTTCTTCCCCTGAAGCTTTCTTT
D gene: NA; J gene: TRBJ1-5; V gene: TRBV2; clone size: NA; CDR3 protein: CASSEGHGVNSNQPQHF; CDR3 DNA: TGTGCCAGCAGTGAAGGGCACGGGGTTAATAGCAATCAGCCCCAGCATTTT
D gene: NA; J gene: TRBJ2-6; V gene: TRBV2; clone size: NA; CDR3 protein: CAVGSVSGANVLTF; CDR3 DNA: TGTGCCGTGGGGTCCGTCTCTGGGGCCAACGTCCTGACTTTC
D gene: NA; J gene: TRBJ2-3; V gene: TRBV10-3; clone size: NA; CDR3 protein: CAISGEAREPRGDTQYF; CDR3 DNA: TGTGCCATCAGCGGGGAAGCCCGGGAGCCCAGGGGGGATACGCAGTATTTT
D gene: NA; J gene: TRBJ2-7; V gene: TRBV28; clone size: NA; CDR3 protein: CASSSPPGRTGEQYF; CDR3 DNA: TGTGCCAGCAGTTCCCCCCCGGGAAGAACTGGCGAGCAGTACTTC
D gene: NA; J gene: TRBJ1-5; V gene: TRBV4-1; clone size: NA; CDR3 protein: CASSRLPREPQHF; CDR3 DNA: TGCGCCAGCAGCCGTCTACCGAGGGAGCCCCAGCATTTT
D gene: NA; J gene: TRBJ2-4; V gene: TRBV15; clone size: NA; CDR3 protein: CATSRDLGTGGNF; CDR3 DNA: TGTGCCACCAGCAGAGATTTAGGGACCGGAGGGAACTTC
D gene: NA; J gene: TRBJ1-2; V gene: TRBV7-8; clone size: NA; CDR3 protein: CASSLALGRQMDGYTF; CDR3 DNA: TGTGCCAGCAGCTTAGCGTTAGGGAGACAGATGGATGGCTACACCTTC
D gene: NA; J gene: TRBJ2-6; V gene: TRBV11-2; clone size: NA; CDR3 protein: CASTQDGSGANVLTF; CDR3 DNA: TGTGCCAGCACTCAGGATGGGTCTGGGGCCAACGTCCTGACTTTC
D gene: NA; J gene: TRBJ2-1; V gene: TRBV30; clone size: once; CDR3 protein: CAWGTGNNEQFF; CDR3 DNA: TGTGCCTGGGGGACGGGAAACAATGAGCAGTTCTTC
D gene: TRBD1; J gene: TRBJ1-5; V gene: TRBV7-8; clone size: NA; CDR3 protein: CASSRDRGNQPQHF; CDR3 DNA: TGTGCCAGCAGCCGCGACAGGGGCAATCAGCCCCAGCATTTT
D gene: NA; J gene: TRBJ1-2; V gene: TRBV7-2; clone size: NA; CDR3 protein: CASSPRGRDDYGYTF; CDR3 DNA: TGTGCCAGCAGCCCCAGGGGCAGGGATGATTATGGCTACACCTTC
D gene: NA; J gene: TRBJ2-3; V gene: TRBV5-1; clone size: NA; CDR3 protein: CASSLDRGSSPDTQYF; CDR3 DNA: TGCGCCAGCAGCTTGGATCGGGGATCGAGCCCAGATACGCAGTATTTT
D gene: TRBD2; J gene: TRBJ2-3; V gene: TRBV10-3; clone size: NA; CDR3 protein: CAISPLAGGRTDTQYF; CDR3 DNA: TGTGCCATCAGTCCACTAGCGGGAGGGCGCACAGATACGCAGTATTTT
D gene: NA; J gene: TRBJ2-7; V gene: TRBV2; clone size: NA; CDR3 protein: CASSEAPSYKSSYEQYF; CDR3 DNA: TGTGCCAGCAGTGAAGCCCCCTCCTATAAAAGCTCCTACGAGCAGTACTTC
D gene: NA; J gene: TRBJ2-7; V gene: TRBV6-1; clone size: NA; CDR3 protein: CASSENYPSSYEQYF; CDR3 DNA: TGTGCCAGCAGTGAAAACTACCCGAGCTCCTACGAGCAGTACTTC
D gene: NA; J gene: TRBJ1-1; V gene: TRBV2; clone size: few; CDR3 protein: CASSEFAVNTEAFF; CDR3 DNA: TGTGCCAGCAGTGAGTTTGCAGTGAACACTGAAGCTTTCTTT
D gene: TRBD2; J gene: TRBJ2-7; V gene: TRBV5-8; clone size: NA; CDR3 protein: CASSLAGLAGAYYEQYF; CDR3 DNA: TGTGCCAGCAGCTTGGCCGGGCTAGCGGGGGCCTACTACGAGCAGTACTTC
D gene: NA; J gene: TRBJ2-1; V gene: TRBV7-2; clone size: NA; CDR3 protein: CASSLRGEQFF; CDR3 DNA: TGTGCCAGCAGTCTGCGTGGCGAGCAGTTCTTC
D gene: NA; J gene: TRBJ1-6; V gene: TRBV28; clone size: NA; CDR3 protein: CASSSSPLGNSPLHF; CDR3 DNA: TGTGCCAGCAGTTCGTCCCCTCTGGGGAATTCACCCCTCCACTTT
D gene: TRBD1; J gene: TRBJ1-5; V gene: TRBV2; clone size: NA; CDR3 protein: CASSPGTVSQPQHF; CDR3 DNA: TGTGCCAGCAGCCCCGGGACAGTCAGCCAGCCCCAGCATTTT
D gene: NA; J gene: TRBJ2-5; V gene: TRBV5-1; clone size: NA; CDR3 protein: CASSLANVRQETQYF; CDR3 DNA: TGCGCCAGCAGCTTGGCCAACGTCCGTCAAGAGACCCAGTACTTC
D gene: TRBD2; J gene: TRBJ2-1; V gene: TRBV7-6; clone size: once; CDR3 protein: CASSRGGAGYNEQFF; CDR3 DNA: TGTGCCAGCAGTCGGGGGGGGGCCGGATACAATGAGCAGTTCTTC
D gene: NA; J gene: TRBJ2-1; V gene: TRBV9; clone size: few; CDR3 protein: CASSASGTTNNEQFF; CDR3 DNA: TGTGCCAGCAGCGCATCCGGGACGACAAACAATGAGCAGTTCTTC
D gene: NA; J gene: TRBJ1-5; V gene: TRBV24-1; clone size: NA; CDR3 protein: CATSGGYAQPQHF; CDR3 DNA: TGTGCCACCAGTGGGGGGTACGCTCAGCCCCAGCATTTT